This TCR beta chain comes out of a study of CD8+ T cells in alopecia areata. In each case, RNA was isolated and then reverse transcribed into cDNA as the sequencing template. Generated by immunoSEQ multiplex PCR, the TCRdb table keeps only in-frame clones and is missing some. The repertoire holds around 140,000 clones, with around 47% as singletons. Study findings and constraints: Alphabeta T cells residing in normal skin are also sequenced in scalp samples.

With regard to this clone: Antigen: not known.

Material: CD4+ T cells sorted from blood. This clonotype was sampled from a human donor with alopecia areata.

The CDR3 loop is CASSERGGGKLFF. In DNA, the CDR3 is TGTGCCAGCAGTGAGAGAGGGGGCGGAAAACTGTTTTTT. The chain employs TRBV2 and TRBJ1-4; 7 bases match TRBD1. The junction had 5 bases not matched to a gene; V was cut back by 3 bases and J by 10 bases. CDR3 length: 13 amino acids. Looked up from germline, CDR1 is SNHLY and CDR2 is FYNNEI.